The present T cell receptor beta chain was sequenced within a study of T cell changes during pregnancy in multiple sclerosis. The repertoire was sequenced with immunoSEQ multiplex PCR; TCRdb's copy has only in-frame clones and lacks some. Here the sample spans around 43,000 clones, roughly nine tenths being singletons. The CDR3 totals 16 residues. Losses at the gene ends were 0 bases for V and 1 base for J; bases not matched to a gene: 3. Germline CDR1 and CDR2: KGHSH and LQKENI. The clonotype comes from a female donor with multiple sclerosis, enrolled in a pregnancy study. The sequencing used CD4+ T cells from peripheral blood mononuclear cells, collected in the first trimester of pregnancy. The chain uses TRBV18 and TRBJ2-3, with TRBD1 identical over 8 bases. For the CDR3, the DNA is TGTGCCAGCTCACCACCTGAGACAGGGGGCACAGATACGCAGTATTTT. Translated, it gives CASSPPETGGTDTQYF. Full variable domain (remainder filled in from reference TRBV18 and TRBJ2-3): NAGVMQNPRHLVRRRGQEARLRCSPMKGHSHVYWYRQLPEEGLKFMVYLQKENIIDESGMPKERFSAEFPKEGPSILRIQQVVRGDSAAYFCASSPPETGGTDTQYFGPGTRLTVL.